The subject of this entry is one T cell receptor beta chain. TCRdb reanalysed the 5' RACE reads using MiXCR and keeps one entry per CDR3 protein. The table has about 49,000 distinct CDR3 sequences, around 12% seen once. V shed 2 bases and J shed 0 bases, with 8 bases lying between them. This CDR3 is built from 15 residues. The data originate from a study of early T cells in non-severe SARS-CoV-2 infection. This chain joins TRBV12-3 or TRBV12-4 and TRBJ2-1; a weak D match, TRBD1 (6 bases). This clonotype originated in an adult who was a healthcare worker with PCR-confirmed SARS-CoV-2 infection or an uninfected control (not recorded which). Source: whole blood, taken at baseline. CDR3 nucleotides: TGTGCCAGCAGTTTACAGGGGCCCTCCTACAATGAGCAGTTCTTC. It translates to CASSLQGPSYNEQFF.